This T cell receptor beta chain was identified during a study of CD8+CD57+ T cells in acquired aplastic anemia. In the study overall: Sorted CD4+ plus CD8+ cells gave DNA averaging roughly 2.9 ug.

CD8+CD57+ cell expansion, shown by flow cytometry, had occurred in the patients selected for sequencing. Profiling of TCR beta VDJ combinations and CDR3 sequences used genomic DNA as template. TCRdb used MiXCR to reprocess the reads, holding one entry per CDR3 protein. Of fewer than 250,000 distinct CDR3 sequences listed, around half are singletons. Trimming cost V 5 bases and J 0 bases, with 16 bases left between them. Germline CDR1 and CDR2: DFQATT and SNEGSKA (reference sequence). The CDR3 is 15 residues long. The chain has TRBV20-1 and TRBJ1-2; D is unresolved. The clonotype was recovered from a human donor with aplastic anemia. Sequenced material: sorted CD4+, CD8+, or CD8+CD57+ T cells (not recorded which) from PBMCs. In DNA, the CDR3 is TGCAGTGCTCTCCTTAGGATGAAAGCTAACTATGGCTACACCTTC. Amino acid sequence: CSALLRMKANYGYTF.